This passage covers 5 T cell receptor beta chains from one sample sequenced in a study of cytotoxic CD8 clonotypes in ibrutinib-treated CLL (dated by TCRdb to the early 2020s). The time point label corresponds to: progressive disease on ibrutinib. The library was obtained by the immunoSEQ multiplex PCR assay. As stored in TCRdb, this immuneACCESS dataset retains in-frame rearrangements with V and J assigned. A fraction of the clones does not appear; measured against another copy, unresolved V genes explain less than half of the discrepancy, and the remainder lacks a known reason. The sample yields 250,000 to 350,000 clones; more than 70% were counted once. The ten most abundant clones make up roughly 5.7% of the sample. The sequenced sample was PBMCs, obtained at disease progression, from a patient treated with ibrutinib. These receptors were collected from a human donor with chronic lymphocytic leukemia.

The J gene is TRBJ1-1, the V gene TRBV27, with 8 bases lining up with TRBD1. After removal of 3 bases from V and 5 bases from J, the junction contained 11 bases not matched to a gene. Germline loops: CDR1 MNHEY, CDR2 SMNVEV (reference sequence). This CDR3 is built from 16 residues. CDR3 region: CASSFSPDRADTEAFF. Here the CDR3 DNA reads TGTGCCAGCAGTTTTTCCCCGGACAGGGCGGATACTGAAGCTTTCTTT.

In this sample, this clone turned up a few times. At the DNA level, this CDR3 is encoded by other sequences in the same sample as well. The chain combines TRBV2 with TRBJ2-3, with D unclear. The CDR3 is made up of 10 amino acids. Germline V lookup: CDR1 SNHLY, CDR2 FYNNEI. Trimming cost V 7 bases and J 6 bases, with 5 bases left between them. Here the CDR3 DNA reads TGTGCCAGCATCGGTGATACGCAGTATTTT. It yields the protein CASIGDTQYF.

This chain joins TRBV9 and TRBJ2-3; D is perhaps TRBD1 (6 bases). The CDR3 loop spans 15 amino acids. With 0 bases removed from V and 1 base from J, the gap between germline ends came to 9 bases. Germline V CDR1 and CDR2: SGDLS, YYNGEE. CDR3 coding DNA: TGTGCCAGCAGCGTAGGGGCAGGGGGCACAGATACGCAGTATTTT. Protein: CASSVGAGGTDTQYF.

The chain carries TRBV12-5 and TRBJ1-2; the D is unclear. The length of the CDR3 is 15 residues. Between the trimmed V and J ends, which lost 2 bases and 6 bases, there was a span of 16 bases. Per the germline V gene, CDR1 is LGHNT and CDR2 is FRNRAP. Here the CDR3 DNA reads TGTGCTAGTGGTTTGTCCTATCCCGGGGTTGATGGCTACACCTTC. As protein: CASGLSYPGVDGYTF.

This clone turned up a few times. The chain combines TRBV25-1 with TRBJ2-1, with TRBD2 matching over 11 bases. The germline CDR1 and CDR2 sequences are MGHDK and SYGVNS. J gave up 5 bases and V 4 bases, and 1 base lay outside the gene matches. There are 14 residues in the CDR3. The CDR3 protein is CASSGSGGDNEQFF. The CDR3 coding sequence is TGTGCCAGCAGTGGTAGCGGGGGGGACAATGAGCAGTTCTTC.